This TCR beta chain was recorded in a study of T cell responses to AZD1222 COVID-19 vaccine. Germline assignment: CDR1 LNHNV and CDR2 YYDKDF (reference sequence). Trimming took 2 bases from V and 1 from J; bases not matched to a gene: 7. The CDR3 has 17 amino acids. Study results and caveats: Seropositive AZD1222 recipients at baseline numbered only five or six.

Sequencing was performed with immunoSEQ multiplex PCR; in TCRdb, only in-frame clones are kept and a portion is missing. This table holds around 94,000 clones, around nine tenths found once. This clone has only a few counts. What it recognizes is unknown. The source is an adult in good health. This material consisted of peripheral blood, taken on day 0 of AZD1222 vaccination. The V call is TRBV15, the J call TRBJ2-1; TRBD1 agrees at 8 bases. This CDR3 reads CATSRPDRGSSYNEQFF. Here the CDR3 DNA reads TGTGCCACCAGCAGACCAGACAGGGGAAGTTCCTACAATGAGCAGTTCTTC.